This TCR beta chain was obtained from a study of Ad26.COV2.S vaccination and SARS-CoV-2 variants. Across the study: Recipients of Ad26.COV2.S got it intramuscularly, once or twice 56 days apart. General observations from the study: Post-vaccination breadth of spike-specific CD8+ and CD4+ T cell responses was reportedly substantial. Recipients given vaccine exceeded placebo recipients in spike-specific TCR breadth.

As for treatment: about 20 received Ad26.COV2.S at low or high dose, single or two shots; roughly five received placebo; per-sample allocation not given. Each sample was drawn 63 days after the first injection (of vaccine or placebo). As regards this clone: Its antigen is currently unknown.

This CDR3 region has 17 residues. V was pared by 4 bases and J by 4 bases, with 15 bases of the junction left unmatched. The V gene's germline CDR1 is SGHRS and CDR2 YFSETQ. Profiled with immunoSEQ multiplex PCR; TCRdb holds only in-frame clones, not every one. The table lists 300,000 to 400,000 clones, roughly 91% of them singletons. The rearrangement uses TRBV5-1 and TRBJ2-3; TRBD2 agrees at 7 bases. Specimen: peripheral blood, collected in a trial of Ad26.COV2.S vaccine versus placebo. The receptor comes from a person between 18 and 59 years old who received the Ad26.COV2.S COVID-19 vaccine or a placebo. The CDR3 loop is CASSAGTTKKRADTQYF. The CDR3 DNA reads TGCGCCAGCAGCGCCGGGACTACCAAAAAGCGGGCAGATACGCAGTATTTT. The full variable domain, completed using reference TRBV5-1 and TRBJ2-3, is KAGVTQTPRYLIKTRGQQVTLSCSPISGHRSVSWYQQTPGQGLQFLFEYFSETQRNKGNFPGRFSGRQFSNSRSEMNVSTLELGDSALYLCASSAGTTKKRADTQYFGPGTRLTVL.